This passage covers 11 T cell receptor beta chains from one sample sequenced in a study of a mutant IDH1 vaccine in newly diagnosed glioma. These receptors have no identified antigens. Profiling relied on immunoSEQ multiplex PCR, and the TCRdb table lists in-frame clones only, not all of them. The data contain tens of thousands of clones, 84% of them singletons. The time point was: week 11, during vaccination. One vaccine dose held 300 ug of mutant IDH1 20-mer peptide and came with topical imiquimod. The sequencing here drew on PBMCs, taken from a glioma patient whose treatment included an IDH1 peptide vaccine. The receptors here all came from a middle-aged man with glioma.

This clone turned up a few times. The chain's CDR3 is CASNFGTSGPRVFF. The DNA of the CDR3 is TGTGCCAGCAATTTCGGGACTAGCGGGCCCAGAGTGTTCTTC. The V and J genes are TRBV7-2 and TRBJ2-1; 12 bases line up with TRBD2. Per the germline V gene, CDR1 is SGHTA and CDR2 is FQGNSA. The CDR3 is made up of 14 amino acids. V lost 7 bases, J lost 15 bases, and 13 bases stayed unmatched.

This sequence joins TRBV4-3 and TRBJ1-1; perhaps TRBD1 as D (5 bases). Germline CDR1 and CDR2: LGHNA and YSLEER. CDR3 length: 15 residues. V was trimmed by 0 bases and J by 2 bases, leaving 10 bases between them. The CDR3 region is CASSQDSGGNTEAFF. CDR3 DNA: TGCGCCAGCAGCCAAGATTCGGGGGGAAACACTGAAGCTTTCTTT.

This clone was seen just once. The chain recombines TRBV27 with TRBJ2-7, with D uncertain. This CDR3 has 11 amino acids. Germline assignment: CDR1 MNHEY and CDR2 SMNVEV (reference sequence). Deletions cut 4 bases from V and 2 bases from J, with 3 bases between. The CDR3 sequence: CASSSTYEQYF. The CDR3 DNA reads TGTGCCAGCAGTTCCACCTACGAGCAGTACTTC.

J is TRBJ2-7 and V is TRBV5-5; D not certain. V was trimmed by 0 bases and J by 0 bases, leaving 13 bases between them. The CDR3 extends over 16 amino acids. The V gene's germline CDR1 is SGHKS and CDR2 YYEKEE (reference sequence). The CDR3 DNA reads TGTGCCAGCAGCTTGGGGGCTGCGGCCTCCTCCTACGAGCAGTACTTC. It is translated as CASSLGAAASSYEQYF.

V is TRBV7-9 and J is TRBJ2-1; D could derive from TRBD1 or TRBD2 (5 bases each). The V and J ends lost 8 bases and 8 bases respectively, with 10 bases between them. The CDR3 is made up of 11 amino acids. Germline CDR1 SEHNR, CDR2 FQNEAQ (reference sequence). The CDR3 sequence: CASGGYDEQFF. The CDR3 DNA reads as TGTGCCAGCGGGGGTTACGATGAGCAGTTCTTC.

The gene calls are TRBV18 and TRBJ1-1; D gene uncertain. CDR3 size: 14 residues. The germline CDR1 and CDR2 sequences are KGHSH and LQKENI. Trimming removed 3 bases at V and 5 bases at J, with 13 bases between. CDR3 in DNA: TGTGCCAGCTCACCCGCCTTTAGGAAAACTGAAGCTTTCTTT. This encodes CASSPAFRKTEAFF.

This chain links TRBV7-8 with TRBJ2-3; D gene uncertain. The V gene lost 1 base and the J gene lost 9 bases, with 5 bases spanning the gap. Germline V gives CDR1 SGHVS, CDR2 FQNEAQ. The CDR3 totals 11 residues. As DNA, the CDR3 is TGTGCCAGCAGCTTAGGACGGACGCAGTATTTT. Protein sequence: CASSLGRTQYF.

The chain recombines TRBV6-5 with TRBJ1-2; 11 positions match TRBD1. The CDR3 has 13 residues. From germline, CDR1 is MNHEY and CDR2 SVGAGI. Trimming removed 6 bases from V and 9 bases from J; junction bases left unmatched: 6. For the CDR3, the DNA is TGTGCCAGCAGGTGGGGGGACAGGGGGAGCTACACCTTC. Protein sequence: CASRWGDRGSYTF.

The V gene is TRBV7-8, the J gene TRBJ1-2; D gene ambiguous. V dropped 5 bases and J dropped 1 base, with 20 bases sitting between them. Germline V gene data show CDR1 as SGHVS and CDR2 as FQNEAQ. CDR3 length: 17 residues. CDR3 nucleotides: TGTGCCAGCAGCGCTAGCATCAAGGCCCTTAATAACTATGGCTACACCTTC. Its protein product is CASSASIKALNNYGYTF.

The V call is TRBV7-2, the J call TRBJ1-2; D remains ambiguous. This CDR3 comprises 14 residues. V was cut by 1 base and J by 0 bases, with 6 bases left in between. Germline assignment: CDR1 SGHTA and CDR2 FQGNSA. The CDR3 nucleotides read TGTGCCAGCAGCTTAGGAACGGCTAACTATGGCTACACCTTC. It yields the protein CASSLGTANYGYTF.

V gene TRBV9 combines with J gene TRBJ1-2; 8 bases align to TRBD1. Germline CDR1 reads SGDLS; CDR2 reads YYNGEE. The CDR3 runs to 16 residues. J lost 2 bases, V lost 0 bases, and 6 bases had no gene match. For the CDR3, the DNA is TGTGCCAGCAGCGTAGGGATGGACAGGGCAAACTATGGCTACACCTTC. Translating gives CASSVGMDRANYGYTF.